The 28 T cell receptor beta chains reported below all come from one sample, sequenced in a study of OX40 agonist ivuxolimab in advanced cancers. Repertoires were generated with immunoSEQ multiplex PCR, while TCRdb's copy carries only in-frame clones and drops some. The repertoire holds tens of thousands of clones, with just over 85% as singletons. The specimen was CD4+ or CD8+ T cells sorted from blood, collected in a trial of the OX40 agonist ivuxolimab. Receptor source: an adult with an advanced solid tumor such as melanoma, head and neck, liver or kidney cancer.

This clone was observed a single time. The J gene is TRBJ2-3, the V gene TRBV28, with no clear D. Trimming left V 6 bases short and J 2 bases short, with 12 bases between. CDR3 size: 14 residues. From germline, CDR1 is MDHEN and CDR2 SYDVKM. The CDR3: CASSDGPATDTQYF. CDR3 DNA: TGTGCCAGCAGCGACGGACCGGCCACAGATACGCAGTATTTT.

The chain employs TRBV18 and TRBJ2-3; unclear D gene. The CDR3 is made up of 13 amino acids. Germline loops: CDR1 KGHSH, CDR2 LQKENI. Trimming took off 5 bases at V and 0 bases at J, with 6 bases between the two ends. CDR3 region: CASSDSSTDTQYF. CDR3 nucleotides: TGTGCCAGCTCAGACTCTAGCACAGATACGCAGTATTTT.

The chain carries TRBV7-9 and TRBJ2-1; 9 bases are a match to TRBD2. CDR1 and CDR2 from the germline V gene are SEHNR and FQNEAQ (reference sequence). The CDR3 covers 16 residues. V gave up 1 base and J gave up 6 bases; unmatched junction bases: 7. This chain's CDR3 is CASSLGWVAGANEQFF. The DNA for the CDR3 is TGTGCCAGCAGCTTAGGTTGGGTAGCGGGAGCCAATGAGCAGTTCTTC.

This chain links TRBV2 with TRBJ2-5; TRBD2 matches 11 bases. Germline V gives CDR1 SNHLY, CDR2 FYNNEI. Trimming at V came to 6 bases and at J to 3 bases, leaving 3 bases not matched to a gene. The CDR3 consists of 14 residues. The CDR3 region is CASRVTSGEETQYF. The CDR3 DNA sequence: TGTGCCAGCAGAGTGACTAGCGGGGAAGAGACCCAGTACTTC.

This clone was observed a few times. The genes are TRBV5-1 and TRBJ2-3; D perhaps matches TRBD2 (6 bases). Germline assignment: CDR1 SGHRS and CDR2 YFSETQ. Trimming cost V 4 bases and J 1 base, with 10 bases left between them. CDR3 length equals 14 residues. Here the CDR3 reads CASSRDWGTDTQYF. The CDR3 coding sequence is TGCGCCAGCAGCAGGGACTGGGGCACAGATACGCAGTATTTT. Filled out from reference TRBV5-1 and TRBJ2-3, the complete variable domain reads KAGVTQTPRYLIKTRGQQVTLSCSPISGHRSVSWYQQTPGQGLQFLFEYFSETQRNKGNFPGRFSGRQFSNSRSEMNVSTLELGDSALYLCASSRDWGTDTQYFGPGTRLTVL.

This chain links TRBV4-3 with TRBJ2-1; TRBD1 might be the D (6 bases). Germline CDR1 LGHNA, CDR2 YSLEER. V was trimmed by 2 bases and J by 6 bases, leaving 17 bases between them. This CDR3 has 16 residues. The CDR3 nucleotides are TGCGCCAGCAGCCAACCGGGCCGGGACACTTCCAATGAGCAGTTCTTC. Its protein is CASSQPGRDTSNEQFF.

The chain couples TRBV7-3 to TRBJ2-5; 7 bases align to TRBD1. Losses at the gene ends were 5 bases for V and 1 base for J; bases not matched to a gene: 7. Germline CDR1 reads SGHTA; CDR2 reads FQGTGA. CDR3 length equals 15 residues. DNA for the CDR3: TGTGCCAGCAGCCCTACAGGGGCCACCCAAGAGACCCAGTACTTC. It encodes CASSPTGATQETQYF.

As for this clone: This may arise from a read error, as a much more abundant clone is one base away. Distinct nucleotide sequences in the sample also encode this CDR3. V is TRBV7-3 and J is TRBJ2-1; the D is unclear. Germline CDR1 and CDR2: SGHTA and FQGTGA. V gave up 2 bases and J gave up 0 bases, with 5 bases separating them. This CDR3 has 14 amino acids. The CDR3 bases are TGTGCCAGCAGCTTAGCGAGCTCCTACAATGAGCAGTTCTTC. This sequence encodes CASSLASSYNEQFF.

The chain uses TRBV27 and TRBJ1-1; D is possibly TRBD1 (6 bases). This CDR3 has 14 amino acids. Germline lookup yields CDR1 MNHEY and CDR2 SMNVEV (reference sequence). V was clipped by 2 bases and J by 3 bases, with 10 bases between them. The CDR3 nucleotides are TGTGCCAGCAGTTTAAGGGGGGGCTACACTGAAGCTTTCTTT. It yields the protein CASSLRGGYTEAFF.

The genes are TRBV9 and TRBJ2-7, with a possible D match to TRBD1 (5 bases). Germline V gene data show CDR1 as SGDLS and CDR2 as YYNGEE. The CDR3 runs to 15 residues. The germline V and J ends were trimmed by 0 bases and 2 bases, with 12 bases remaining between them. The CDR3 DNA sequence: TGTGCCAGCAGCGTAGCCCCGACAGAAACCTACGAGCAGTACTTC. This encodes CASSVAPTETYEQYF.

The table lists this clone with a count of one. The genes are TRBV18 and TRBJ2-3; 8 bases line up with TRBD2. The J segment lost 0 bases and the V segment lost 2 bases, leaving 1 base of the junction unmatched. Germline CDR1 is KGHSH and CDR2 is LQKENI. This CDR3 has 15 residues. The CDR3 protein is CASSPASGSTDTQYF. DNA of the CDR3: TGTGCCAGCTCACCAGCTAGCGGGAGCACAGATACGCAGTATTTT. The variable domain in full, completed from reference TRBV18 and TRBJ2-3, reads NAGVMQNPRHLVRRRGQEARLRCSPMKGHSHVYWYRQLPEEGLKFMVYLQKENIIDESGMPKERFSAEFPKEGPSILRIQQVVRGDSAAYFCASSPASGSTDTQYFGPGTRLTVL.

V is TRBV19 and J is TRBJ2-5; the match to TRBD1 covers 8 bases. The CDR3 has 14 residues. Germline V gene lookup returns CDR1 LNHDA and CDR2 SQIVND (reference sequence). V was pared by 5 bases and J by 5 bases, with 7 bases of the junction left unmatched. CDR3 amino acids: CASSEDRGRETQYF. The DNA for the CDR3 is TGTGCCAGTAGTGAAGACAGGGGCAGGGAGACCCAGTACTTC.

The J gene is TRBJ2-3, the V gene TRBV14; 12 nucleotides align to TRBD2. The V gene end was trimmed by 1 base and the J gene end by 3 bases; junction bases not matched to a gene: 5. The germline gives CDR1 SGHDN, CDR2 FVKESK. The CDR3 extends over 17 amino acids. The CDR3: CASSQVPGTSGTDTQYF. DNA of the CDR3: TGTGCCAGCAGCCAAGTCCCCGGGACTAGCGGGACAGATACGCAGTATTTT.

The chain joins TRBV6-1 to TRBJ1-3, with 8 bases matching TRBD1. CDR1 and CDR2 (germline): MNHNS, SASEGT. V lost 4 bases and J lost 3; bases outside the gene matches: 11. This CDR3 is built from 17 residues. DNA of the CDR3: TGTGCCAGCAGTGGCCGGGACAGGTCTTTTCTTGGAAACACCATATATTTT. This translates into CASSGRDRSFLGNTIYF.

A note on this clone: Distinct nucleotide sequences in the sample also encode this CDR3. The chain employs TRBV25-1 and TRBJ1-6; no clear D. The CDR3 sequence is 12 residues long. Germline lookup yields CDR1 MGHDK and CDR2 SYGVNS. The germline V and J ends were trimmed by 3 bases and 7 bases, with 4 bases remaining between them. For the CDR3, the DNA is TGTGCCAGCAGTGAGGGGAATTCACCCCTCCACTTT. It yields the protein CASSEGNSPLHF.

The J gene is TRBJ1-1, the V gene TRBV2; no definite D call. The CDR3 is 15 residues long. The V end lost 4 bases, the J end lost 0 bases, and 12 bases lay between the germline ends. Looked up from germline, CDR1 is SNHLY and CDR2 is FYNNEI. The DNA for the CDR3 is TGTGCCAGCAGTGTATCGCAGGCGATGAACACTGAAGCTTTCTTT. This sequence encodes CASSVSQAMNTEAFF.

The chain couples TRBV11-2 to TRBJ1-2; D might be TRBD1 (6 bases). Trimming stripped 5 bases from V and 8 bases from J, with 18 bases between. CDR3 size: 14 residues. Germline assignment: CDR1 SGHAT and CDR2 FQNNGV. CDR3 coding DNA: TGTGCCAGCAGCCATGGGGGGGACATTAGGGGCTACACCTTC. It specifies CASSHGGDIRGYTF.

The chain carries TRBV27 and TRBJ1-5; D unclear. This CDR3 region has 13 residues. Per germline, CDR1 MNHEY and CDR2 SMNVEV (reference sequence). The V end lost 5 bases, the J end lost 4 bases, and 9 bases lay between the germline ends. The CDR3 nucleotides are TGTGCCAGCAGTCCCGATGGTAATCAGCCCCAGCATTTT. Amino acids: CASSPDGNQPQHF.

The chain is built from TRBV6-6 and TRBJ2-4, with no clear D. Germline loops: CDR1 MNHNY, CDR2 SVGAGI (reference sequence). Trimming cost V 6 bases and J 6 bases, with 12 bases left between them. There are 13 residues in the CDR3. The CDR3 loop reads CASSGRLPNIQYF. In DNA, the CDR3 is TGTGCCAGCAGCGGACGGTTACCAAACATTCAGTACTTC.

A note on this clone: One end of the junction varies from germline; a read error may be responsible. Other DNA sequences from this sample encode an identical CDR3 as well. This sequence joins TRBV10-2 and TRBJ1-3; a possible D gene is TRBD1 (6 bases). The CDR3 runs 16 residues. The germline V gene has CDR1 WSHSY and CDR2 SAAADI. For the CDR3, the DNA is TGCGCCAGCAGTGATGGGGGGCCAGACTCTGGAAACACTATATATTTT. Translation gives CASSDGGPDSGNTIYF.

This chain links TRBV11-3 with TRBJ2-3; D possibly corresponds to TRBD2 (5 bases). Between the trimmed V and J ends, which lost 4 bases and 3 bases, there was a span of 8 bases. The CDR3 sequence is 13 residues long. From germline, CDR1 is SGHNT and CDR2 YENEEA. The CDR3 nucleotides read TGTGCCAGCAGCTGGACTGGGACAGATACGCAGTATTTT. It yields the protein CASSWTGTDTQYF. Filled out from reference TRBV11-3 and TRBJ2-3, the complete variable domain reads EAGVVQSPRYKIIEKKQPVAFWCNPISGHNTLYWYLQNLGQGPELLIRYENEEAVDDSQLPKDRFSAERLKGVDSTLKIQPAELGDSAVYLCASSWTGTDTQYFGPGTRLTVL.

The CDR3 here is CASSKYTGELFF. The CDR3 DNA sequence: TGTGCCAGCAGTAAATACACCGGGGAGCTGTTTTTT. J is TRBJ2-2 and V is TRBV6-5; D remains unclear. Germline V gene lookup returns CDR1 MNHEY and CDR2 SVGAGI. V was cut by 5 bases and J by 3 bases, with 4 bases left in between. The CDR3 loop spans 12 amino acids.

This clone came up once. The V call is TRBV10-3, the J call TRBJ1-2; D ambiguous. This CDR3 spans 14 amino acids. V dropped 8 bases and J dropped 8 bases, with 21 bases sitting between them. Germline V CDR1 and CDR2: ENHRY, SYGVKD. CDR3 nucleotides: TGTGCCATCGGCGGATCAGCCAATTCCCCCGGCTACACCTTC. This encodes CAIGGSANSPGYTF.

The gene calls are TRBV7-2 and TRBJ1-2, with D possibly being TRBD1 (6 bases). CDR1 is SGHTA, CDR2 FQGNSA, per germline. The CDR3 length is 13 residues. With 3 bases removed from V and 8 bases from J, the gap between germline ends came to 13 bases. CDR3 region: CASSFSGARGYTF. As DNA, the CDR3 is TGTGCCAGCAGCTTCTCAGGGGCGCGAGGCTACACCTTC.

The chain carries TRBV6-6 and TRBJ2-5; TRBD2 aligns across 7 bases. The CDR3 has 16 amino acids. CDR1 and CDR2 from the germline V gene are MNHNY and SVGAGI (reference sequence). V was pared by 6 bases and J by 5 bases, with 15 bases of the junction left unmatched. CDR3 in DNA: TGTGCCAGCAGGAGGTCGGGGGGAGGGCCTCGGGAGACCCAGTACTTC. It encodes CASRRSGGGPRETQYF.

Written as DNA, the CDR3 is TGTGCCAGCAGCCAAGAATCCCCCGGGGCTCGGAACACCGGGGAGCTGTTTTTT. Protein product: CASSQESPGARNTGELFF. The chain joins TRBV4-2 to TRBJ2-2; D assignment may be TRBD1 or TRBD2 (5 bases each). The CDR3 loop spans 18 amino acids. The ends were cut back, 0 bases at V and 1 base at J, with 15 bases in the middle. Per germline, CDR1 LGHNA and CDR2 YNFKEQ.

This clone was seen once. The gene calls are TRBV5-1 and TRBJ1-3, with 8 bases fitting TRBD1. V lost 6 bases, J lost 2 bases, and 13 bases stayed unmatched. The V gene's germline CDR1 is SGHRS and CDR2 YFSETQ. This CDR3 spans 17 amino acids. In DNA form, the CDR3 reads TGCGCCAGCACTTCGTCCGCGACAGGGGAAGCTGGAAACACCATATATTTT. This sequence encodes CASTSSATGEAGNTIYF.

This rearrangement joins TRBV27 to TRBJ2-5; 7 nucleotides match TRBD2. The CDR3 loop spans 12 amino acids. Germline CDR1 and CDR2: MNHEY and SMNVEV (reference sequence). With V trimmed by 7 bases and J by 5 bases, 4 bases remained unmatched. CDR3 region: CASTIGGETQYF. In DNA, the CDR3 is TGTGCCAGCACTATCGGGGGGGAGACCCAGTACTTC.